The source of this TCR beta chain is a study of T-cell memory formation after mild COVID-19. Study-wide background: Largely, the TCR clusters proved donor specific. General study results and limits: Memory cells collected pre-infection included some clones that later responded, suggesting cross-reactive memory joined.

TCRdb re-called the 5' RACE reads through MiXCR, storing one row per CDR3 protein. The sample holds hundreds of thousands of distinct CDR3 sequences, approximately 15% seen once. The sample holds a few counts of this clonotype. Its cognate antigen is unknown. This CDR3 is 13 amino acids long. The germline V gene has CDR1 MNHEY and CDR2 SMNVEV (reference sequence). The V end lost 6 bases, the J end lost 6 bases, and 9 bases lay between the germline ends. The source of this sequence is an adult woman who had mild COVID-19 (a few samples of this study predate the infection). Cell type and time point are not known. This chain links TRBV27 with TRBJ1-6; D uncertain. Sequences were obtained from PBMCs or a T cell subset sorted from them (not recorded which). CDR3 amino acids: CASRYRINSPLHF. The CDR3 region has the DNA TGTGCCAGCAGGTATAGGATTAATTCACCCCTCCACTTT.